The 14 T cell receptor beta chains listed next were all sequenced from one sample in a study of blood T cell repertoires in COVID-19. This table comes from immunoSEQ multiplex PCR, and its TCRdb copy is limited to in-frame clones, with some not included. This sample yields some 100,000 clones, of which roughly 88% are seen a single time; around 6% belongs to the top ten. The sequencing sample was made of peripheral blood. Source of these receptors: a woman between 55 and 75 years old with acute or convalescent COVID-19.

In nucleotides, the CDR3 is TGCGCCAGCAGCTTGGCCATGACTACAGATACGCAGTATTTT. Protein: CASSLAMTTDTQYF. This sequence joins TRBV5-1 and TRBJ2-3; no reliable D call. In germline, CDR1 is SGHRS, CDR2 YFSETQ. The CDR3 covers 14 residues. V was clipped by 0 bases and J by 3 bases, with 8 bases between them.

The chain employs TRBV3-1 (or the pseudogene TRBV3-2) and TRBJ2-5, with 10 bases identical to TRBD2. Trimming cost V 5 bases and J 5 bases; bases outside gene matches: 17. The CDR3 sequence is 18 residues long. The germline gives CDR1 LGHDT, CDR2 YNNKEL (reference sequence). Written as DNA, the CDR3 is TGTGCCAGCAGCACGCCAGCCGGACTAGCGGCAACCACTGAGACCCAGTACTTC. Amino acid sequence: CASSTPAGLAATTETQYF.

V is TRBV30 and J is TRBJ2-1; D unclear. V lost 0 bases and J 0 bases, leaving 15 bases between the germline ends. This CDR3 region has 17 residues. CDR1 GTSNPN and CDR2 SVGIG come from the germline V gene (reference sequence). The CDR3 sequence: CAWSVVSNLPSYNEQFF. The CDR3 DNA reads TGTGCCTGGAGTGTTGTTAGCAACCTGCCCTCCTACAATGAGCAGTTCTTC.

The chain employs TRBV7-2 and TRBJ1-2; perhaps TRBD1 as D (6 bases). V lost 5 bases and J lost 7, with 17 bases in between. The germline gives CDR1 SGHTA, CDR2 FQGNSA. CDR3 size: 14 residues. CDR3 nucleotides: TGTGCCAGCAGCCCCGGGACATATGAACGTGGCTACACCTTC. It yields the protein CASSPGTYERGYTF.

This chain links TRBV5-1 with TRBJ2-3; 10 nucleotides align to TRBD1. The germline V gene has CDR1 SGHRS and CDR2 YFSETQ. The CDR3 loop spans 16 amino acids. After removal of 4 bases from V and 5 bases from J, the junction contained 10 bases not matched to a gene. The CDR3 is CASSVTGGMGVDTQYF. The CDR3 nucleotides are TGCGCCAGCAGCGTGACAGGGGGCATGGGAGTAGATACGCAGTATTTT.

CDR3 protein: CASSRSGTGGSPLYEQYF. The CDR3 coding sequence is TGTGCCAGCAGCCGATCCGGGACAGGAGGATCTCCCCTCTACGAGCAGTACTTC. The J gene is TRBJ2-7, the V gene TRBV3-1 (or the pseudogene TRBV3-2); TRBD1 matches 8 bases. Germline-derived CDR1 and CDR2 are LGHDT and YNNKEL (reference sequence). The junction had 17 bases not matched to a gene; V was cut back by 4 bases and J by 3 bases. The CDR3 sequence is 18 residues long.

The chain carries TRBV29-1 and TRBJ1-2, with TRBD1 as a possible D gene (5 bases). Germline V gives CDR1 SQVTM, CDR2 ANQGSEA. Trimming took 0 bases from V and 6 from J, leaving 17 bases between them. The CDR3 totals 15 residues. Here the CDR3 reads CSVEESRSGRHGYTF. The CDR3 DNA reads TGCAGCGTTGAAGAGAGCCGATCAGGGAGGCATGGCTACACCTTC. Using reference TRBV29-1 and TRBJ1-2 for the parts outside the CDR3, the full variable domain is SAVISQKPSRDICQRGTSLTIQCQVDSQVTMMFWYRQQPGQSLTLIATANQGSEATYESGFVIDKFPISRPNLTFSTLTVSNMSPEDSSIYLCSVEESRSGRHGYTFGSGTRLTVV.

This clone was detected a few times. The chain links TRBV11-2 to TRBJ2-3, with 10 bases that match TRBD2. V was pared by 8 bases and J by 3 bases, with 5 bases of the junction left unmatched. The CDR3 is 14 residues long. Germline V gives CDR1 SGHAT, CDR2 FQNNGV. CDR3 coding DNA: TGTGCCAGCCGTCCTAGCGGGAGAACAGATACGCAGTATTTT. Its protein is CASRPSGRTDTQYF.

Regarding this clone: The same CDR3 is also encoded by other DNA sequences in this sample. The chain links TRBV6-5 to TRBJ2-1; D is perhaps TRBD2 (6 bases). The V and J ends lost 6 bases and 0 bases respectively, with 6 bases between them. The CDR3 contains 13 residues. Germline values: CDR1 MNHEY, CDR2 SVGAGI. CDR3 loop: CASRGGSYNEQFF. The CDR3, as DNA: TGTGCCAGCAGGGGGGGCTCCTACAATGAGCAGTTCTTC.

The CDR3 reads CASSEGGLYGYTF. CDR3 sequence (DNA): TGTGCCAGCAGTGAAGGGGGCCTCTATGGCTACACCTTC. The V gene is TRBV2, the J gene TRBJ1-2, with D possibly matching TRBD1 (5 bases). Trimming stripped 1 base from V and 4 bases from J, with 7 bases between. The CDR3 spans 13 residues. Germline V gives CDR1 SNHLY, CDR2 FYNNEI.

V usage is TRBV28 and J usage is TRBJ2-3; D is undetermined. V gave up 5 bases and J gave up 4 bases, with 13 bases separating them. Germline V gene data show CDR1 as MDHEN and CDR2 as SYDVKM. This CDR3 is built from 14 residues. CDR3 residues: CASSPPVGPDTQYF. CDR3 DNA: TGTGCCAGCAGTCCTCCGGTTGGGCCAGATACGCAGTATTTT.

In nucleotides, the CDR3 is TGTGCCATCAGTGACGGACTAGCGGGAGGGGCCGGGGAGCTGTTTTTT. Protein sequence: CAISDGLAGGAGELFF. The gene calls are TRBV10-3 and TRBJ2-2; 15 positions match TRBD2. CDR3 length: 16 residues. CDR1 is ENHRY and CDR2 is SYGVKD in the germline V gene. Trimming removed 3 bases from V and 6 bases from J; junction bases left unmatched: 2.

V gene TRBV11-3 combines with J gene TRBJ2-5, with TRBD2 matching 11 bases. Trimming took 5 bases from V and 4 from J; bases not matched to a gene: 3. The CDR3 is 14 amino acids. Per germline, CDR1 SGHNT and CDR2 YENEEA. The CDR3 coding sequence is TGTGCCAGCAGCCCCGGGACTAGCGGAGAGACCCAGTACTTC. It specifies CASSPGTSGETQYF.

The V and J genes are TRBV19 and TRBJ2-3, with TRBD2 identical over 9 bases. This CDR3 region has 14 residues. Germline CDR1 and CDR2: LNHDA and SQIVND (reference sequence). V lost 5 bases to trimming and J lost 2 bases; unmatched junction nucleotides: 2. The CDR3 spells CASSPSGITDTQYF. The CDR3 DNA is TGTGCCAGTAGTCCTAGCGGGATCACAGATACGCAGTATTTT.